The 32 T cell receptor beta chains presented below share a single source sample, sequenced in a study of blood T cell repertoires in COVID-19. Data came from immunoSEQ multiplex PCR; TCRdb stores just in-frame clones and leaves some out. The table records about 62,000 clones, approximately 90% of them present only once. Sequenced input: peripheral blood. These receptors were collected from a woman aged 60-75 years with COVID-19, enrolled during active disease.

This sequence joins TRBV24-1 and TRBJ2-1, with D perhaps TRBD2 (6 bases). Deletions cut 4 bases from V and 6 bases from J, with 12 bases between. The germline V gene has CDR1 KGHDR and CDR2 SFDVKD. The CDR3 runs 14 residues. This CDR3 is CATSDPGLINEQFF. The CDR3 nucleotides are TGTGCCACCAGTGACCCCGGACTAATCAATGAGCAGTTCTTC.

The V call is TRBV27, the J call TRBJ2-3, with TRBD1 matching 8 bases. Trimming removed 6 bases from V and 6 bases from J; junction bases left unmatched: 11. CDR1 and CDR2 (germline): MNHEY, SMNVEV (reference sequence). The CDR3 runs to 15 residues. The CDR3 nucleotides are TGTGCCAGCAGCCCCCGGACAGGGCCCGGGGATACGCAGTATTTT. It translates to CASSPRTGPGDTQYF.

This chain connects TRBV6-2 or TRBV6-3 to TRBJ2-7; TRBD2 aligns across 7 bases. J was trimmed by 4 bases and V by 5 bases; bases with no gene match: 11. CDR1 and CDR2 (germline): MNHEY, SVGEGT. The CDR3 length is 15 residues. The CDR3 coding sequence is TGTGCCAGCAGTCCCCGGGGGAGGGGAAAGTACGAGCAGTACTTC. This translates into CASSPRGRGKYEQYF.

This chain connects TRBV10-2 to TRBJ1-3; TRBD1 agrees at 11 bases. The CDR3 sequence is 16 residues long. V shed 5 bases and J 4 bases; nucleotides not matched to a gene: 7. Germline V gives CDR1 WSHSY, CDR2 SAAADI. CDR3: CASSHRTGGTGNTIYF. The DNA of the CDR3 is TGCGCCAGCAGTCATCGGACAGGGGGCACAGGAAACACCATATATTTT.

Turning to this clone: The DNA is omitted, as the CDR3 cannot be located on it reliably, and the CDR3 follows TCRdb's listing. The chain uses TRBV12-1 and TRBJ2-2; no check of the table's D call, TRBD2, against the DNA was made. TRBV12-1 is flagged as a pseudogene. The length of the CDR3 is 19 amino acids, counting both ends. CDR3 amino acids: CASSFWASGSHYGPGELFF.

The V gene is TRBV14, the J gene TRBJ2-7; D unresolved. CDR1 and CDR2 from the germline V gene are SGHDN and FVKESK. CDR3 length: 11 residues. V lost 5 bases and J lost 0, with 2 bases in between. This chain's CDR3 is CASSYSYEQYF. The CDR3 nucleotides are TGTGCCAGCAGCTACTCCTACGAGCAGTACTTC.

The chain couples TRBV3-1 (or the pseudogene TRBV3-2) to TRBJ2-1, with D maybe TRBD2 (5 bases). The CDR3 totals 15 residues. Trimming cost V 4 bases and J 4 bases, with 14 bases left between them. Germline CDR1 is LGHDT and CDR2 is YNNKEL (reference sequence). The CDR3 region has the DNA TGTGCCAGCAGCCCGGGATCTCCCCGATACAATGAGCAGTTCTTC. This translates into CASSPGSPRYNEQFF.

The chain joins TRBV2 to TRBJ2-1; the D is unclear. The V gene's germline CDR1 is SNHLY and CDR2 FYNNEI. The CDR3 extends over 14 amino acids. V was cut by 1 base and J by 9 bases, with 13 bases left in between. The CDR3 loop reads CASSEDPSNLEQFF. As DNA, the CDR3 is TGTGCCAGCAGTGAAGATCCTAGTAATCTTGAGCAGTTCTTC.

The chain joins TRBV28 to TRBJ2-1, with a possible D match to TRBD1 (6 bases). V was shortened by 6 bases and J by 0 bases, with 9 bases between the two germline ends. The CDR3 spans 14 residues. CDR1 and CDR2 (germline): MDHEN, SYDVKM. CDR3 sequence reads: CASRGATSYNEQFF. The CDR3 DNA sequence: TGTGCCAGCAGGGGGGCCACCTCCTACAATGAGCAGTTCTTC. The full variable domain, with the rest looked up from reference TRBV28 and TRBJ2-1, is DVKVTQSSRYLVKRTGEKVFLECVQDMDHENMFWYRQDPGLGLRLIYFSYDVKMKEKGDIPEGYSVSREKKERFSLILESASTNQTSMYLCASRGATSYNEQFFGPGTRLTVL.

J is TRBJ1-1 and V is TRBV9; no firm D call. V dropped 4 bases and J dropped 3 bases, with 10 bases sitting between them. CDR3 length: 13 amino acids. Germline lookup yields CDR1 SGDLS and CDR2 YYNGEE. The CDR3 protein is CASSPYGDTEAFF. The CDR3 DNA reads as TGTGCCAGCAGCCCCTACGGGGACACTGAAGCTTTCTTT.

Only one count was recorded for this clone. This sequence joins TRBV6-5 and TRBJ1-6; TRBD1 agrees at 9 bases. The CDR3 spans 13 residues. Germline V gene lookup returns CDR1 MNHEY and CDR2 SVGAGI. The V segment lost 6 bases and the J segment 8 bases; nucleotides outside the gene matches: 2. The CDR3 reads CASRQGADSPLHF. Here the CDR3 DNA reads TGTGCCAGCAGACAGGGGGCAGATTCACCCCTCCACTTT.

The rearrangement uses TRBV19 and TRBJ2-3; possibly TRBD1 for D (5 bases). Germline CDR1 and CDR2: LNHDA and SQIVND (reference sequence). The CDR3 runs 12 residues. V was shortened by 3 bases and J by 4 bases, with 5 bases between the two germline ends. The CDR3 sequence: CASSIRADTQYF. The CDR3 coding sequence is TGTGCCAGTAGTATCAGGGCAGATACGCAGTATTTT.

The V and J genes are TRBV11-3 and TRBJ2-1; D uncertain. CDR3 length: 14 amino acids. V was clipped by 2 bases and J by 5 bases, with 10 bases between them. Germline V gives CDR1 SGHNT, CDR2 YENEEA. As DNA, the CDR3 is TGTGCCAGCAGCTTAAGTCAGGCCCACAATGAGCAGTTCTTC. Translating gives CASSLSQAHNEQFF.

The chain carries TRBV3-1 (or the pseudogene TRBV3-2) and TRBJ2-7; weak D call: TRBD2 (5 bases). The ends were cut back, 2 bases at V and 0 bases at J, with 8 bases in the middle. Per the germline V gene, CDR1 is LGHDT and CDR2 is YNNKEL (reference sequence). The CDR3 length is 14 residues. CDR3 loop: CASSQWERSYEQYF. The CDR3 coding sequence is TGTGCCAGCAGCCAATGGGAGCGCTCCTACGAGCAGTACTTC.

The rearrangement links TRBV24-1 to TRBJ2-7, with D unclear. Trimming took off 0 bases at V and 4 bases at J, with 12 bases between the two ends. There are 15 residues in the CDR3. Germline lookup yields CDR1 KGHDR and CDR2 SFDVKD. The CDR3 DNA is TGTGCCACCAGTGATTTGCAAACAGAAGGTTACGAGCAGTACTTC. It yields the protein CATSDLQTEGYEQYF.

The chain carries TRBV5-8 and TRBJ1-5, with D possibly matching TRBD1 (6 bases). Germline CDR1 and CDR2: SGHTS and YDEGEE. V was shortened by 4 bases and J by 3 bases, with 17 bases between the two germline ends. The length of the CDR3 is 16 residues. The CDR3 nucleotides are TGTGCCAGCAGCGCTTCGACAGGATTTCCCAATCAGCCCCAGCATTTT. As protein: CASSASTGFPNQPQHF.

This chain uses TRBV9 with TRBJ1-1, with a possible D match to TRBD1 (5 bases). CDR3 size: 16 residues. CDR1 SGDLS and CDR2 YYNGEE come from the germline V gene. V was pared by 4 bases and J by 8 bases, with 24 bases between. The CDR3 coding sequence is TGTGCCAGCAGCCCCCAGGTGGGGAGGGCCCAGGGAGAAGCTTTCTTT. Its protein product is CASSPQVGRAQGEAFF.

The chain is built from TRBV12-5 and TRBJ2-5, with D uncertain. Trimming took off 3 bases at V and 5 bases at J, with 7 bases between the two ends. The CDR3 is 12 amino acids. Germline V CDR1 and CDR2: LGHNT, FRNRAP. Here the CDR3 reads CASGFQMETQYF. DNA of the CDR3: TGTGCTAGTGGTTTCCAGATGGAGACCCAGTACTTC.

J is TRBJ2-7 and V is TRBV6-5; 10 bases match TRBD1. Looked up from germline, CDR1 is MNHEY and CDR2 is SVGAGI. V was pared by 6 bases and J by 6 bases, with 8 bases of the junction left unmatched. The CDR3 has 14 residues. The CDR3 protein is CASRTGTGDGEQYF. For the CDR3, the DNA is TGTGCCAGCAGAACCGGGACAGGGGATGGCGAGCAGTACTTC.

The CDR3 is CAISVGGAQPQHF. CDR3 coding DNA: TGTGCCATCAGTGTGGGGGGGGCTCAGCCCCAGCATTTT. The chain is built from TRBV10-3 and TRBJ1-5, with D possibly matching TRBD1 (6 bases). V was clipped by 4 bases and J by 6 bases, with 10 bases between them. Germline values: CDR1 ENHRY, CDR2 SYGVKD. This CDR3 contains 13 residues.

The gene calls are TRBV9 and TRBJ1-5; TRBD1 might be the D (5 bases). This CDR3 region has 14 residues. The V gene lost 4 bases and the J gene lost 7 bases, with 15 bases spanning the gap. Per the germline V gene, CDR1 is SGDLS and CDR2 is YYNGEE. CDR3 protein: CASSPGWGNQPQHF. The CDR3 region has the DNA TGTGCCAGCAGCCCAGGGTGGGGTAACCAGCCCCAGCATTTT.

The DNA for the CDR3 is TGTGCCAGCAGCAGACAGGGGTCCAACTACAATGAGCAGTTCTTC. Residues: CASSRQGSNYNEQFF. J is TRBJ2-1 and V is TRBV11-2; 8 bases align to TRBD1. The V segment lost 5 bases and the J segment 3 bases; nucleotides outside the gene matches: 6. Germline loops: CDR1 SGHAT, CDR2 FQNNGV. CDR3 length equals 15 residues.

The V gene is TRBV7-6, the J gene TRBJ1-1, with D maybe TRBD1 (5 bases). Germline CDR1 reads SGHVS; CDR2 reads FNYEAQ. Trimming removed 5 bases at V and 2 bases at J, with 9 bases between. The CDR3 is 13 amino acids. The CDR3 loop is CASSLDRNTEAFF. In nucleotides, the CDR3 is TGTGCCAGCAGCCTCGACAGAAACACTGAAGCTTTCTTT.

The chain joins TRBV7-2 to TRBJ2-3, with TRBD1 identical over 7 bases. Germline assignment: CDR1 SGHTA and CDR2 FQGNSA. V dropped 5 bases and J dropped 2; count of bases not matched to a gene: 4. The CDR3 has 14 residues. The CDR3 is CASSPGQYTDTQYF. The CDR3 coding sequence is TGTGCCAGCAGCCCGGGACAGTACACAGATACGCAGTATTTT. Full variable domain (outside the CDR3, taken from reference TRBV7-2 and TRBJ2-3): GAGVSQSPSNKVTEKGKDVELRCDPISGHTALYWYRQSLGQGLEFLIYFQGNSAPDKSGLPSDRFSAERTGGSVSTLTIQRTQQEDSAVYLCASSPGQYTDTQYFGPGTRLTVL.

Here the CDR3 reads CASSEVAGQGSYEQYF. Here the CDR3 DNA reads TGTGCCAGCAGTGAAGTTGCGGGACAGGGATCCTACGAGCAGTACTTC. This chain links TRBV25-1 with TRBJ2-7; 9 positions match TRBD1. J gave up 1 base and V 2 bases, and 6 bases lay outside the gene matches. This CDR3 is 16 amino acids long. Per germline, CDR1 MGHDK and CDR2 SYGVNS.

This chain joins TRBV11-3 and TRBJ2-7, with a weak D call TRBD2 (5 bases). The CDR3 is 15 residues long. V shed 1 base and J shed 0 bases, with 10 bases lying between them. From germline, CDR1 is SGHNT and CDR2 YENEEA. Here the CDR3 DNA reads TGTGCCAGCAGCTTAGCAGAGGGAAGCTCCTACGAGCAGTACTTC. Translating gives CASSLAEGSSYEQYF.

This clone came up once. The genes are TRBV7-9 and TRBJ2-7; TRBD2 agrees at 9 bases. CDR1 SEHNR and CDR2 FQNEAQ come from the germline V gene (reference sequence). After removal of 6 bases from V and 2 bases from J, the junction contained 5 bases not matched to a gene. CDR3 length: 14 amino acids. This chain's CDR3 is CASRPGTSTYEQYF. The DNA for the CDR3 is TGTGCCAGCAGGCCCGGGACTAGCACCTACGAGCAGTACTTC.

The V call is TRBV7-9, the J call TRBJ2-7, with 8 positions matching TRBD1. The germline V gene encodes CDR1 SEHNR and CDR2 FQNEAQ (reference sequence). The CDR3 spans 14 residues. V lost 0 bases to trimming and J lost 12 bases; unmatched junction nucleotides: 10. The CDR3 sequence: CASSLAGTGPFAYF. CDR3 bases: TGTGCCAGCAGCTTAGCGGGGACAGGACCCTTTGCGTACTTC.

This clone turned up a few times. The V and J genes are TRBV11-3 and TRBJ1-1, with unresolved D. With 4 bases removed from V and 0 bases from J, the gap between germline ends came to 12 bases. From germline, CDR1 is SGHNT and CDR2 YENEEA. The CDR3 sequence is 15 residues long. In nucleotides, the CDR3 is TGTGCCAGCAGCTACCGAGATTACCTGAACACTGAAGCTTTCTTT. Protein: CASSYRDYLNTEAFF. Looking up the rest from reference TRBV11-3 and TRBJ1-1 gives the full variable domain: EAGVVQSPRYKIIEKKQPVAFWCNPISGHNTLYWYLQNLGQGPELLIRYENEEAVDDSQLPKDRFSAERLKGVDSTLKIQPAELGDSAVYLCASSYRDYLNTEAFFGQGTRLTVV.

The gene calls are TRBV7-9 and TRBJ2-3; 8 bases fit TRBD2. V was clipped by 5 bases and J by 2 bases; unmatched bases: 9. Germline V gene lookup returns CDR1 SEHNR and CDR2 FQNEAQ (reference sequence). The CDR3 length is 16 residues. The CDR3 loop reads CASSSLAGDLTDTQYF. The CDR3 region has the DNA TGTGCCAGCAGCAGTCTAGCGGGTGATCTCACAGATACGCAGTATTTT.

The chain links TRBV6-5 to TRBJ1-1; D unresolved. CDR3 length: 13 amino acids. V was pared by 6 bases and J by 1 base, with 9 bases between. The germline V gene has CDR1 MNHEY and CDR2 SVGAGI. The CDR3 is CASSNPTNTEAFF. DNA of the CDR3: TGTGCCAGCAGCAACCCTACGAACACTGAAGCTTTCTTT.

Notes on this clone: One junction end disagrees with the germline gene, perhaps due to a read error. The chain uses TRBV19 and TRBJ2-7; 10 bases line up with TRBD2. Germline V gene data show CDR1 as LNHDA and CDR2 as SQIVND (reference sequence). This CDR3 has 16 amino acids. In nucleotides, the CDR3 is TGTGCCAGTAGTACCTCCTTGCTAGCGGGAGCCTACGGGCAGTACTTC. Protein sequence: CASSTSLLAGAYGQYF.